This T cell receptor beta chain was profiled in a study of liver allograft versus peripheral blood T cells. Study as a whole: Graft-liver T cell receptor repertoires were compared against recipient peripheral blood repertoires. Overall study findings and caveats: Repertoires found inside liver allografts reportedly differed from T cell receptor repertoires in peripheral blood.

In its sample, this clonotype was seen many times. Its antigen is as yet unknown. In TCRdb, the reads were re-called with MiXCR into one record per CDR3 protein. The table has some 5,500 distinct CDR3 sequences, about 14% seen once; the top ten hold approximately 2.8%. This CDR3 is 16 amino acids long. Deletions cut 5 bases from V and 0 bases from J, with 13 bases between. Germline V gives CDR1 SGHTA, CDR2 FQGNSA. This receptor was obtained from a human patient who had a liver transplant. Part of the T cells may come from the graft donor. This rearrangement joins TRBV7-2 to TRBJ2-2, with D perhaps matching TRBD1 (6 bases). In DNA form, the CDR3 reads TGTGCCAGCAGCAAATCTAGACAGGCGAACACCGGGGAGCTGTTTTTT. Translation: CASSKSRQANTGELFF.